The clone carrying this T cell receptor (beta chain) has only a few counts. Its specificity is not known. TCRdb reprocessed the reads with MiXCR, giving one entry per CDR3 protein. The sample contains approximately 180,000 distinct CDR3 sequences, about 15% of which appear only once. The entry originates in a study of T cell repertoires in cytomegalovirus infection. Whole-study context: Both a matching HLA type and CMV infection were indicated by public TCR beta signatures.

Study-wide points: Adding up the frequency of public TCR beta families identified people who carried CMV plus the relevant HLA. The response measured ex vivo was dominated by TCR beta clonotypes (HLA-C-restricted and CMV-specific).

Germline V gene lookup returns CDR1 SGHVS and CDR2 FQNEAQ. Trimming stripped 1 base from V and 6 bases from J, with 21 bases between. The CDR3 covers 17 residues. The chain is built from TRBV7-8 and TRBJ1-2; D remains ambiguous. The source material was CD8+ T cells from PBMCs. The clonotype comes from a human donor in good health (CMV status not recorded). Some clones in this sample may be carry-over from other donors' samples. The CDR3 loop is CASSLEEEVRFRDGYTF. CDR3 sequence (DNA): TGTGCCAGCAGCTTAGAGGAGGAAGTGAGGTTCAGAGATGGCTACACCTTC.